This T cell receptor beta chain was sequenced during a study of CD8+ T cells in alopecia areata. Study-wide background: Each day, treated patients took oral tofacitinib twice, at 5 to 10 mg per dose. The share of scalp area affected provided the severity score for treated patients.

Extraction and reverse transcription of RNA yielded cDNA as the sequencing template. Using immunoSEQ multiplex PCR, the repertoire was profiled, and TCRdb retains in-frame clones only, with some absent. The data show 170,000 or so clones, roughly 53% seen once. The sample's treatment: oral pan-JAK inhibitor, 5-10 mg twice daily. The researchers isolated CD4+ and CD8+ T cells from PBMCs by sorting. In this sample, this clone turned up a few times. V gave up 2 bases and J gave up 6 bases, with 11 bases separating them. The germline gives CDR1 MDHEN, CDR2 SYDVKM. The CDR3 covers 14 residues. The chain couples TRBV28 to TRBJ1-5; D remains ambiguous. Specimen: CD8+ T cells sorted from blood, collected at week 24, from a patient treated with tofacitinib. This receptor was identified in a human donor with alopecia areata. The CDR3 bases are TGTGCCAGCAGTTTAGGAGGGAAAGGTCAGCCCCAGCATTTT. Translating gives CASSLGGKGQPQHF.